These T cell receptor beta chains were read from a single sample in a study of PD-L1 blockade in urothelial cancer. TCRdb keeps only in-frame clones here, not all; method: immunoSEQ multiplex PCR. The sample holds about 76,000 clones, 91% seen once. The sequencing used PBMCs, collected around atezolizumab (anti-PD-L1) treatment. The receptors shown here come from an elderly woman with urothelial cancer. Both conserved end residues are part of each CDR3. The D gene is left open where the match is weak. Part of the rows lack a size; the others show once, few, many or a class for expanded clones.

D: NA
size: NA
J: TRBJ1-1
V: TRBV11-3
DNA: TGTGCCAGCAGCTTAGGGGGGGTTGGCACTGAAGCTTTCTTT
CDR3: CASSLGGVGTEAFF

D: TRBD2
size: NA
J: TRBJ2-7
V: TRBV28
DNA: TGTGCCAGCAGTCCCGGGAGGTCAGCCTACGAGCAGTACTTC
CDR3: CASSPGRSAYEQYF

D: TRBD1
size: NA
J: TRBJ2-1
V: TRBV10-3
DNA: TGTGCCATCAGCAGGACAGGGGATGGCTACAATGAGCAGTTCTTC
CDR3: CAISRTGDGYNEQFF

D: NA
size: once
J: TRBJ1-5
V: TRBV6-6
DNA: TGTGCCAGCAGTTATGTACAGGAGAGCAATCAGCCCCAGCATTTT
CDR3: CASSYVQESNQPQHF

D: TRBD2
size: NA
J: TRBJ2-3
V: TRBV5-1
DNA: TGCGCCAGCAGCCCGACCGGGACTACCACAGATACGCAGTATTTT
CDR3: CASSPTGTTTDTQYF

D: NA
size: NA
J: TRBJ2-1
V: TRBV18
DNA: TGTGCCACCTTACCCCGGGACAAAACCACGGGGGAGCAGTTCTTC
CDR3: CATLPRDKTTGEQFF

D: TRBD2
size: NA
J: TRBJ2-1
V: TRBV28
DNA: TGTGCCAGCAGCCCTAGCGGGAGCATGATGTATGAGCAGTTCTTC
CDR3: CASSPSGSMMYEQFF

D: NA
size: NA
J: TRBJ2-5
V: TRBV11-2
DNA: TGTGCCAGCAGCTTAGATCTGGGCAGGGAAGAGACCCAGTACTTC
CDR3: CASSLDLGREETQYF

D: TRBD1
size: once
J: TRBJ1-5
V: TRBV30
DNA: TGTGCCTGGAGTCGGACAGGGGGCAATCAGCCCCAGCATTTT
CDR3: CAWSRTGGNQPQHF

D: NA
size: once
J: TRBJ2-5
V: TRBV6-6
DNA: TGTGCCAGCAGTTACTGGGCAGACCAAGAGACCCAGTACTTC
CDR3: CASSYWADQETQYF

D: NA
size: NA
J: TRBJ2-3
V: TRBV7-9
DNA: TGTGCCAGCAGCTTAGCTAGCGGAACAGATACGCAGTATTTT
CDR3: CASSLASGTDTQYF

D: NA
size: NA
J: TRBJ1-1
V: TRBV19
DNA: TGTGCCACAGCACAGGGTACCGACTCTGAAGCTTTCTTT
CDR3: CATAQGTDSEAFF

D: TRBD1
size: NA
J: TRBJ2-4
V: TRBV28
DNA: TGTGCCAGCAGCCCCGGGACAGGGACTGATCCGTTTGTAGCCAAAAACATTCAGTACTTC
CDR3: CASSPGTGTDPFVAKNIQYF

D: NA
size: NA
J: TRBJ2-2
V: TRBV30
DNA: TGTGCCTGCCCGGGACAGAACACCGGGGAGCTGTTTTTT
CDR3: CACPGQNTGELFF

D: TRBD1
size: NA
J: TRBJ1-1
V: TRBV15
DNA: TGTGCCACCAGCCCTGGGACAGGCTGGAACACTGAAGCTTTCTTT
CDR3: CATSPGTGWNTEAFF

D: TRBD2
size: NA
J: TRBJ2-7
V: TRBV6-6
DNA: TGTGCCAGCAGGTCGACTAGCGGTTCCTACGAGCAGTACTTC
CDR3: CASRSTSGSYEQYF

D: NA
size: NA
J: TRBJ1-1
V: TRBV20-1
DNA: TGCAGTGCTAGGACAGCCACTGAAGCTTTCTTT
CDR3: CSARTATEAFF

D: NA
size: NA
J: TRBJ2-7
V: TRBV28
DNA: TGTGCCAGCAGCTTGGGGGGGGCAGGCTACGAGCAGTACTTC
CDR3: CASSLGGAGYEQYF

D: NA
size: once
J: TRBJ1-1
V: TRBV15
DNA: TGTGCCACCAGCAGGACAGGGAACACTGAAGCTTTCTTT
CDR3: CATSRTGNTEAFF

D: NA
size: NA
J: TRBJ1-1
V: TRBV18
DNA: TGTGCCAGCTCCCTCGACAAGAACACTGAAGCTTTCTTT
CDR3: CASSLDKNTEAFF

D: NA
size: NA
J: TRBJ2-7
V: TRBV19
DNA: TGTGCCAGTAGTATAGACGCGGCGGGACCCTACGAGCAGTACTTC
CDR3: CASSIDAAGPYEQYF

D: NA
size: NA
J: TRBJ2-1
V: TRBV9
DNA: TGTGCCAGCAGCGTAGCTATCGGGAGTAGTGAGCAGTTCTTC
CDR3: CASSVAIGSSEQFF

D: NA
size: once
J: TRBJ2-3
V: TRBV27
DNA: TGTGCCAGCAGACCGAGGGCACTTGGCGCAGATACGCAGTATTTT
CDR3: CASRPRALGADTQYF

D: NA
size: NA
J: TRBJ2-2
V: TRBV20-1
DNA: TGCAGTGCGTCAGGGGCCGGGGAGCTGTTTTTT
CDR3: CSASGAGELFF

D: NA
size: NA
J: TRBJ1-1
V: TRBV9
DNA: TGTGCCAGCAGCGTGGATCCCAGGGTGGAGACCACTGAAGCTTTCTTT
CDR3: CASSVDPRVETTEAFF

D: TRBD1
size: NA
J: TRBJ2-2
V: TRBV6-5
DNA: TGTGCCAGCAGTTACGGGACAGGGTGGACCGGGGAGCTGTTTTTT
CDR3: CASSYGTGWTGELFF

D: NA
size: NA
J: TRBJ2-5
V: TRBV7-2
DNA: TGTGCCAGCAGCTTAGGCGTGGACAGACAAGAGACCCAGTACTTC
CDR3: CASSLGVDRQETQYF

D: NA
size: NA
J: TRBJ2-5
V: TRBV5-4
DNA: TGTGCCAGCAGCTTGGTGGGGGGTCAAGAGACCCAGTACTTC
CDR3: CASSLVGGQETQYF

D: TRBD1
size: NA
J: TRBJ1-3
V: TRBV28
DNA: TGTGCCAGCAGAACAGGGGTGGGAAACACCATATATTTT
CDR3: CASRTGVGNTIYF

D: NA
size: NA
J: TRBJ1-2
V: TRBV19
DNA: TGTGCCAGTACCTCAGCGGGGGGTGGCGGCTACACCTTC
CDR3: CASTSAGGGGYTF

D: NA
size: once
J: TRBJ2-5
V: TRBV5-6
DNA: TGTGCCAGCAGTGGAGGAGGGTGGGAGACCCAGTACTTC
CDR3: CASSGGGWETQYF

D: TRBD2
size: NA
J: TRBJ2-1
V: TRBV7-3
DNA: TGTGCCAGCAGCTTATCCGGGAGGGGCAATGAGCAGTTCTTC
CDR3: CASSLSGRGNEQFF

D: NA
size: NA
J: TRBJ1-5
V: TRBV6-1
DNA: TGTGCCAGCAGTTCACAGCCTTATAGCAATCAGCCCCAGCATTTT
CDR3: CASSSQPYSNQPQHF

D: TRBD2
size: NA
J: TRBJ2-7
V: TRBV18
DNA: TGTGCCAGCTCACCGGCGGGAGGGTACGAGCAGTACTTC
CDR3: CASSPAGGYEQYF

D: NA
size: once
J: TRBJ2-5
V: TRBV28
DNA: TGTGCCAGCAGTGGCCGCAGGGGTAAACAAGAGACCCAGTACTTC
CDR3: CASSGRRGKQETQYF

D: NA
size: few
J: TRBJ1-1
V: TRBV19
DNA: TGTGCCAGTAGTATCGACAGGCTTACTTCCGAAGCTTTCTTT
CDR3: CASSIDRLTSEAFF